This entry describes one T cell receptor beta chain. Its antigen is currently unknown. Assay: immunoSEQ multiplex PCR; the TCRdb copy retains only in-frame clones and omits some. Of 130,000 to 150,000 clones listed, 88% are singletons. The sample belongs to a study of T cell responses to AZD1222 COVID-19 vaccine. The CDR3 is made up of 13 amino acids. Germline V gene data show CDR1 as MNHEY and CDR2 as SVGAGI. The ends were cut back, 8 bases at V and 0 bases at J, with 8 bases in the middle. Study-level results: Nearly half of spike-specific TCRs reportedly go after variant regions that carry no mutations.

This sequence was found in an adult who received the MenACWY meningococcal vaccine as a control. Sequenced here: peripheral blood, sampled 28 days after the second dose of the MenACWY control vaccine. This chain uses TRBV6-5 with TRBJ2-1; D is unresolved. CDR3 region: CASSSASYNEQFF. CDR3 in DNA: TGTGCCAGCTCCTCCGCCTCCTACAATGAGCAGTTCTTC.